This T cell receptor beta chain was sequenced during a study of blood T cell repertoires in COVID-19. V gave up 8 bases and J gave up 5 bases; unmatched junction bases: 12. CDR1 is MDHEN and CDR2 is SYDVKM in the germline V gene. There are 16 residues in the CDR3. Here immunoSEQ multiplex PCR was the method, and the copy in TCRdb shows in-frame clones only, minus some. The repertoire consists of 150,000 or so clones, with roughly nine tenths occurring once and the leading ten covering roughly 12%. Sample: peripheral blood. J is TRBJ2-7 and V is TRBV28; TRBD2 agrees at 13 bases. The receptor was derived from a man aged 18 to 29 with COVID-19, enrolled during active disease. The CDR3 coding sequence is TGTGCCAGCTGCCCCCCGGGGACTAGCGGGATTGACGAGCAGTACTTC. Encoded protein: CASCPPGTSGIDEQYF.